A selection of T cell receptor beta chains follows, all from one sample in a study of T cells after yellow fever vaccination. MiXCR, run by TCRdb on the 5' RACE reads, gives a single entry per CDR3 protein. Of about 430,000 distinct CDR3 sequences detected, approximately 18% appear once; the ten largest clones hold 15% to 20%. Source: PBMCs, taken before the yellow fever booster vaccination. These receptors all stem from a man aged 18-30 years who received the YFV17D yellow fever vaccine. Each CDR3 is given with its conserved first and last residue. The order of the fields is V gene, J gene, D gene, clone size, CDR3 DNA, CDR3 protein. A D gene is named only where the DNA matches it firmly. Size is omitted from some rows. Given values are once, few, many or a class for expanded clones.

V: TRBV30
J: TRBJ2-5
D: .
size: .
DNA: TGTGCCTGGGACCTCGGTGACCAAGAGACCCAGTACTTC
CDR3: CAWDLGDQETQYF

V: TRBV24-1
J: TRBJ2-3
D: .
size: .
DNA: TGTGCCACCAGTGACCCCGAACAGGGTGTTCGCCGCACAGATACGCAGTATTTT
CDR3: CATSDPEQGVRRTDTQYF

V: TRBV4-3
J: TRBJ2-7
D: TRBD1
size: .
DNA: TGCGCCAGCAGCCGACGGGACAGGAGCTACGAGCAGTACTTC
CDR3: CASSRRDRSYEQYF

V: TRBV4-3
J: TRBJ1-2
D: .
size: once
DNA: TGCGCCAGCAGCCTCGGGGCCTTACGTTTAGATGGCTACACCTTC
CDR3: CASSLGALRLDGYTF

V: TRBV12-3/TRBV12-4
J: TRBJ1-5
D: TRBD1
size: .
DNA: TGTGCCAGCAGCCAAGCGCGGGACAGGGCAGGGAGCGATAGCAATCAGCCCCAGCATTTT
CDR3: CASSQARDRAGSDSNQPQHF

V: TRBV12-3/TRBV12-4
J: TRBJ2-5
D: .
size: few
DNA: TGTGCCAGCAGTGCCACCCTTGACCAAGAGACCCAGTACTTC
CDR3: CASSATLDQETQYF

V: TRBV7-2
J: TRBJ2-1
D: TRBD2
size: few
DNA: TGTGCCAGCAGCTTAGAAGGATCTAGCGGGGGTTACAATGAGCAGTTCTTC
CDR3: CASSLEGSSGGYNEQFF

V: TRBV6-2/TRBV6-3
J: TRBJ2-6
D: .
size: few
DNA: TGTGCCAGCACCCTCGGCCGGGGGTCTGGGGCCAACGTCCTGACTTTC
CDR3: CASTLGRGSGANVLTF

V: TRBV20-1
J: TRBJ2-3
D: .
size: .
DNA: TGCAGTGCTAGACCCCGGCGGGGGCCCACAGATACGCAGTATTTT
CDR3: CSARPRRGPTDTQYF

V: TRBV20-1
J: TRBJ2-1
D: TRBD2
size: .
DNA: TGCAGTGCTAGTAACAGCGGGGGCTACAATGAGCAGTTCTTC
CDR3: CSASNSGGYNEQFF

V: TRBV10-3
J: TRBJ2-1
D: TRBD2
size: .
DNA: TGTGCCATCAGTGGCTCTAGCGGGCGATACTCCTACAATGAGCAGTTCTTC
CDR3: CAISGSSGRYSYNEQFF

V: TRBV4-3
J: TRBJ1-1
D: .
size: .
DNA: TGCGCCAGCAGCCAAGACTGGGGGCACACTGAAGCTTTCTTT
CDR3: CASSQDWGHTEAFF

V: TRBV7-3
J: TRBJ2-2
D: TRBD1
size: few
DNA: TGTGCCAGCAGCCAATACAGCGGACAGGATTCGAACACCGGGGAGCTGTTTTTT
CDR3: CASSQYSGQDSNTGELFF

V: TRBV5-1
J: TRBJ2-1
D: .
size: .
DNA: TGCGCCAGCAGCAACACAGGGCTTAATGAGCAGTTCTTC
CDR3: CASSNTGLNEQFF

V: TRBV6-2/TRBV6-3
J: TRBJ1-2
D: .
size: few
DNA: TGTGCCAGCAGTTACGGCCTGGACTCTAACTATGGCTACACCTTC
CDR3: CASSYGLDSNYGYTF

V: TRBV12-3/TRBV12-4
J: TRBJ1-1
D: .
size: .
DNA: TGTGCCAGCAGAATAGGTAATTCTGAAGCTTTCTTT
CDR3: CASRIGNSEAFF

V: TRBV29-1
J: TRBJ2-5
D: .
size: .
DNA: TGCAGCGTTGCTGGACAGCGAGAGACCCAGTACTTC
CDR3: CSVAGQRETQYF

V: TRBV27
J: TRBJ1-2
D: TRBD1
size: .
DNA: TGTGCCAGCTGTTTTACAGGGGGCGGAGGTGGCTACACCTTC
CDR3: CASCFTGGGGGYTF

V: TRBV28
J: TRBJ2-6
D: .
size: .
DNA: TGTGCCAGCAGTCTCGGTCGGCACGGGGTTGGGGCCAACGTCCTGACTTTC
CDR3: CASSLGRHGVGANVLTF

V: TRBV11-2
J: TRBJ2-1
D: TRBD2
size: .
DNA: TGTGCCAGCAGCTTCGGGGGGGAAGTCTACAATGAGCAGTTCTTC
CDR3: CASSFGGEVYNEQFF

V: TRBV4-1
J: TRBJ1-2
D: .
size: .
DNA: TGCGCCAGCAGCCCTCCCCGGGCAGGGAGCTACACCTTC
CDR3: CASSPPRAGSYTF

V: TRBV27
J: TRBJ2-5
D: .
size: many
DNA: TGTGCCAGCAGCCTAACAGGGAAGACCCAGTACTTC
CDR3: CASSLTGKTQYF

V: TRBV20-1
J: TRBJ1-5
D: .
size: few
DNA: TGCAGTGCTAGAGATTGGGGGAATCAGCCCCAGCATTTT
CDR3: CSARDWGNQPQHF

V: TRBV12-3/TRBV12-4
J: TRBJ2-5
D: .
size: few
DNA: TGTGCCAGCAGTTTGAGGCGGTACCAAGAGACCCAGTACTTC
CDR3: CASSLRRYQETQYF

V: TRBV7-9
J: TRBJ1-1
D: .
size: .
DNA: TGTGCCAGCAGCTATACCCGGGGACTTGAAGCTTTCTTT
CDR3: CASSYTRGLEAFF

V: TRBV10-3
J: TRBJ2-7
D: .
size: few
DNA: TGTGCCATCAGCCCTTCGGACAGCTCCTACGAGCAGTACTTC
CDR3: CAISPSDSSYEQYF

V: TRBV12-3/TRBV12-4
J: TRBJ2-6
D: .
size: many
DNA: TGTGCCAGCCGCAACTCTGGGGCCAACGTCCTGACTTTC
CDR3: CASRNSGANVLTF

V: TRBV20-1
J: TRBJ2-3
D: TRBD2
size: few
DNA: TGCAGTGCTAGTGGGCTAGCGGGGGCCTCAGATACGCAGTATTTT
CDR3: CSASGLAGASDTQYF

V: TRBV12-5
J: TRBJ1-1
D: TRBD1
size: .
DNA: TGTGCTAGTGGTTTTATCCTGCGGACAGGGAGGACTGAAGCTTTCTTT
CDR3: CASGFILRTGRTEAFF

V: TRBV6-1
J: TRBJ2-7
D: .
size: few
DNA: TGTGCCAGCAGGGACAGCTCCTACGAGCAGTACTTC
CDR3: CASRDSSYEQYF

V: TRBV20-1
J: TRBJ2-1
D: .
size: .
DNA: TGCAGTGCTAGAAATTGGAGGTACAATGAGCAGTTCTTC
CDR3: CSARNWRYNEQFF

V: TRBV4-2
J: TRBJ1-6
D: TRBD1
size: .
DNA: TGTGCCAGCAGCCAATTGGACAGGGGGAACTCACCCCTCCACTTT
CDR3: CASSQLDRGNSPLHF

V: TRBV12-3/TRBV12-4
J: TRBJ2-3
D: TRBD1
size: many
DNA: TGTGCCAGCAGCACGACAGGGGAGCTCAATACGCAGTATTTT
CDR3: CASSTTGELNTQYF

V: TRBV7-3
J: TRBJ2-1
D: TRBD1
size: few
DNA: TGTGCCAGCAGTCGGACAGGGGGCGACTACAATGAGCAGTTCTTC
CDR3: CASSRTGGDYNEQFF

V: TRBV5-5
J: TRBJ1-1
D: .
size: few
DNA: TGTGCCAGCAGCTGGAACGGCCAGGACCCCACTGAAGCTTTCTTT
CDR3: CASSWNGQDPTEAFF

V: TRBV5-4
J: TRBJ2-7
D: .
size: few
DNA: TGTGCCAGCAGCTTGGAGACAGACCCTGGATACGAGCAGTACTTC
CDR3: CASSLETDPGYEQYF

V: TRBV20-1
J: TRBJ2-3
D: TRBD1
size: .
DNA: TGCAGTGCTAGAGCATACAGGGGGGCGGCAGATACGCAGTATTTT
CDR3: CSARAYRGAADTQYF